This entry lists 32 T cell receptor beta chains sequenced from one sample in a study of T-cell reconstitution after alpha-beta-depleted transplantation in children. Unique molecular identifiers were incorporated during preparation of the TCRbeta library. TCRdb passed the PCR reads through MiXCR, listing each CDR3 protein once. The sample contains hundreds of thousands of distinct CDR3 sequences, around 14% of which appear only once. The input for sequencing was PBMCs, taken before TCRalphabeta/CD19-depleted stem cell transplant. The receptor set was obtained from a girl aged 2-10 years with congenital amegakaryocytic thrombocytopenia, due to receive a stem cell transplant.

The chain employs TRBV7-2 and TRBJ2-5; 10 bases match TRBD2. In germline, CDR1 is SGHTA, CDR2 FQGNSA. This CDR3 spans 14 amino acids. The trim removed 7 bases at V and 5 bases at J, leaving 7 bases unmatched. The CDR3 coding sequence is TGTGCCAGCACCCGGACTAGCGGAAAGGAGACCCAGTACTTC. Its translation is CASTRTSGKETQYF.

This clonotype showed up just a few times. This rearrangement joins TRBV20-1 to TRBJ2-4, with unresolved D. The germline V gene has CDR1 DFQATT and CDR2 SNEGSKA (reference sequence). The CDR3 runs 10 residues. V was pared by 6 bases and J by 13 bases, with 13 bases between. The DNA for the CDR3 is TGCAGTGCCATGCTGGGTATACAGTACTTC. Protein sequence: CSAMLGIQYF.

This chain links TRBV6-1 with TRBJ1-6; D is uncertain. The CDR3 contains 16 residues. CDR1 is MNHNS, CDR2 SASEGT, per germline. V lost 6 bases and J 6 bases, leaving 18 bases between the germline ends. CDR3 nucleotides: TGTGCCAGCAGCGACAAGGTGTGGGGAAGTAATTCACCCCTCCACTTT. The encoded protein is CASSDKVWGSNSPLHF.

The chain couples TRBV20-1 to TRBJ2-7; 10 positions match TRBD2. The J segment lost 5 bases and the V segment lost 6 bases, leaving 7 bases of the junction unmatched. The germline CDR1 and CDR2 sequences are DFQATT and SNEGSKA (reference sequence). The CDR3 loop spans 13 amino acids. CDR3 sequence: CSAEREGHNEQYF. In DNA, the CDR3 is TGCAGTGCCGAGCGGGAGGGCCACAACGAGCAGTACTTC.

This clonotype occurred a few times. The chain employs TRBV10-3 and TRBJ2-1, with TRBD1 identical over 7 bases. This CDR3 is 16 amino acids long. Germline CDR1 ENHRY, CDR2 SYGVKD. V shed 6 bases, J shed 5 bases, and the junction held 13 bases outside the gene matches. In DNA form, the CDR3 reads TGTGCCATCAGCCCCTCGGGGACAGCAGATAACAATGAGCAGTTCTTC. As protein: CAISPSGTADNNEQFF.

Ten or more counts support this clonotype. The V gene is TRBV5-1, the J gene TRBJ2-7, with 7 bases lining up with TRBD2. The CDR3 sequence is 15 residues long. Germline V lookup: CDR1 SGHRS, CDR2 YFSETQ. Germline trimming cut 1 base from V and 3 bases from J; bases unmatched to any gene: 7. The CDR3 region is CASSLRIGGSYEQYF. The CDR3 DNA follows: TGCGCCAGCAGCTTGAGAATTGGCGGGAGCTACGAGCAGTACTTC.

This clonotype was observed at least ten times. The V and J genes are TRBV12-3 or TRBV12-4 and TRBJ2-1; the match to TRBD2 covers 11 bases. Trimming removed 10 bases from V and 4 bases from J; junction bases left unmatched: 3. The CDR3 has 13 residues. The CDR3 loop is CATASGRYNEQFF. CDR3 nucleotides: TGTGCCACCGCTAGCGGGAGGTACAATGAGCAGTTCTTC.

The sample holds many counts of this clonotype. CDR3 sequence (DNA): TGCAGTGCTCCCCTGGGGGGAGCAGATACGCAGTATTTT. It translates to CSAPLGGADTQYF. The chain couples TRBV20-1 to TRBJ2-3; a weak D match, TRBD2 (6 bases). V was shortened by 5 bases and J by 4 bases, with 13 bases between the two germline ends. The CDR3 sequence is 13 residues long. Germline CDR1 and CDR2: DFQATT and SNEGSKA (reference sequence).

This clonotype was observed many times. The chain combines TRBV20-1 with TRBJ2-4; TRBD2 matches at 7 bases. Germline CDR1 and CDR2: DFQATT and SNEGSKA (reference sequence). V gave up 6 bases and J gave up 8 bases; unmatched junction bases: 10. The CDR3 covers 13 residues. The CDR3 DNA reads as TGCAGTGCCCCTAAAGCGGGAAAGGACATTCAGTACTTC. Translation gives CSAPKAGKDIQYF.

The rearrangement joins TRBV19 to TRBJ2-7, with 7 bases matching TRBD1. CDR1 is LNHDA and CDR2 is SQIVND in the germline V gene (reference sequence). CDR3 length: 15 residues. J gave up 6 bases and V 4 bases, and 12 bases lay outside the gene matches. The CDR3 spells CASSKPGTVKSEQYF. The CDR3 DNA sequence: TGTGCCAGTAGTAAACCCGGGACAGTCAAGTCCGAGCAGTACTTC.

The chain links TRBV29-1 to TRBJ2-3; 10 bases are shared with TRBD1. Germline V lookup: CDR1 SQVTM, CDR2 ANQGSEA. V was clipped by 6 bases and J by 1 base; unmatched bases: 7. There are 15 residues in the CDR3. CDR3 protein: CSVGAGTGGTDTQYF. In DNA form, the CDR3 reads TGCAGCGTCGGAGCCGGGACAGGGGGCACAGATACGCAGTATTTT.

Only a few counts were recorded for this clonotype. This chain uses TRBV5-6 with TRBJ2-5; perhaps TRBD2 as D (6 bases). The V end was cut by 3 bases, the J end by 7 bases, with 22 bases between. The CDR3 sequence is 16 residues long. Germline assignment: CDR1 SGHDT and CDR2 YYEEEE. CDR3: CASSSDSGTRIGTQYF. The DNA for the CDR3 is TGTGCCAGCAGCTCGGACTCCGGGACTCGTATAGGGACCCAGTACTTC.

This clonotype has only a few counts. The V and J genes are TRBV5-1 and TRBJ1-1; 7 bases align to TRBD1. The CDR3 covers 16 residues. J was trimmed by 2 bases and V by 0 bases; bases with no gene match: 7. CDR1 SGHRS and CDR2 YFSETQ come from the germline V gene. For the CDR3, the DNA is TGCGCCAGCAGCTTGGCCTTCACAGGGGTAAACACTGAAGCTTTCTTT. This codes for CASSLAFTGVNTEAFF.

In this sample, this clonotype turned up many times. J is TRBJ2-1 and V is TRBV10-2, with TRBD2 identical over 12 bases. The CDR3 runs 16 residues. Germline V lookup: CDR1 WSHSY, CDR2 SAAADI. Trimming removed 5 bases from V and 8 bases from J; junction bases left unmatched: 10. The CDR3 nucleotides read TGCGCCAGCAGTCACCAGACTAGCGGGAGAGGCGATGAGCAGTTCTTC. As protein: CASSHQTSGRGDEQFF.

The CDR3 region is CASSQLGLGYNEQFF. As DNA, the CDR3 is TGCGCCAGCAGCCAACTGGGACTAGGCTACAATGAGCAGTTCTTC. The chain has TRBV4-1 and TRBJ2-1; 8 bases are shared with TRBD2. The CDR3 has 15 amino acids. Trimming removed 2 bases from V and 3 bases from J; junction bases left unmatched: 3. From germline, CDR1 is MGHRA and CDR2 YSYEKL.

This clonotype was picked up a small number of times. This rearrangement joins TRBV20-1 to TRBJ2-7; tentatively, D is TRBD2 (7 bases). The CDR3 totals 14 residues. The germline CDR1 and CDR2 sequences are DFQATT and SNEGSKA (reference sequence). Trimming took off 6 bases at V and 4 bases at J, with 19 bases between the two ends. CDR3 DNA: TGCAGTGCCCACCAGGGGACTACCCGATACGAGCAGTACTTC. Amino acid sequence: CSAHQGTTRYEQYF.

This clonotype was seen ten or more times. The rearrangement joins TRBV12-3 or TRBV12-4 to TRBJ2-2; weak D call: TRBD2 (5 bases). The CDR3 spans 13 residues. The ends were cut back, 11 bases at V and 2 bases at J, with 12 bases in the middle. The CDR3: CAYGILNTGELFF. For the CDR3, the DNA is TGTGCCTACGGGATTTTAAACACCGGGGAGCTGTTTTTT.

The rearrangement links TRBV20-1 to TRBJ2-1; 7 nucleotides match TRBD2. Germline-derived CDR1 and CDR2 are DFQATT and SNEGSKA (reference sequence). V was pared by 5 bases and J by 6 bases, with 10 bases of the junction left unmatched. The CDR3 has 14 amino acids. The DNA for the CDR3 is TGCAGTGCTTCACCGGGACTACCCTTCAATGAGCAGTTCTTC. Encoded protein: CSASPGLPFNEQFF.

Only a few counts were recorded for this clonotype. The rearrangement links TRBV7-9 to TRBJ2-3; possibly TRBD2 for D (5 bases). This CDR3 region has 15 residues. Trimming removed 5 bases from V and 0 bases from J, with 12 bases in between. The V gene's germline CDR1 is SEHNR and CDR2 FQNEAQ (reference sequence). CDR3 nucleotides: TGTGCCAGCAGCCGTCTACTAGGAAGCACAGATACGCAGTATTTT. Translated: CASSRLLGSTDTQYF.

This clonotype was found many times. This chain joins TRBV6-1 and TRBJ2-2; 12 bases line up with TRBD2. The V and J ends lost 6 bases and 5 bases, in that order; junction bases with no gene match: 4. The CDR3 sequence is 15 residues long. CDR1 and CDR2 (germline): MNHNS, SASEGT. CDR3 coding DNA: TGTGCCAGCAGCCTAGCGGGAGGGCAAACCGGGGAGCTGTTTTTT. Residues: CASSLAGGQTGELFF.

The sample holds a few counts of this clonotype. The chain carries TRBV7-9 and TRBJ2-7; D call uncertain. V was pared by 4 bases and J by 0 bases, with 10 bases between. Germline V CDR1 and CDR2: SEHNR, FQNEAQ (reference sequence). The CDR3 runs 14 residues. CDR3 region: CASSSSVSSYEQYF. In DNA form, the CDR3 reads TGTGCCAGCAGCTCGTCCGTTAGCTCCTACGAGCAGTACTTC.

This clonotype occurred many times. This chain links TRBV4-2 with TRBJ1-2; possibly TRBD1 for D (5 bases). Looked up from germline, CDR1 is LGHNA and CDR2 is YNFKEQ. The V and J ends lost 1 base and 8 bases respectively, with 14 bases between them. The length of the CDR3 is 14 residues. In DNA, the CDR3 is TGTGCCAGCAGCCAAGGACAGATCAATCGAGGCTACACCTTC. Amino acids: CASSQGQINRGYTF.

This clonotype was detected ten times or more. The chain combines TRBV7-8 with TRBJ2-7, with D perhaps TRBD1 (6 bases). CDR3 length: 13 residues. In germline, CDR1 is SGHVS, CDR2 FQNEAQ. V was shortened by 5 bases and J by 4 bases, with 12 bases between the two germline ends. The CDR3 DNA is TGTGCCAGCAGCGCCCAAGGGGGATACGAGCAGTACTTC. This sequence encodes CASSAQGGYEQYF.

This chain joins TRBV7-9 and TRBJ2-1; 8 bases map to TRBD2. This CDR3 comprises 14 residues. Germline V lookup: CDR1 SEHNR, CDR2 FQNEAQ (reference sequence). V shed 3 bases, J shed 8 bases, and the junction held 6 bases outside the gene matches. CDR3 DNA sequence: TGTGCCAGCAGCTTGAGCGGGAGAGCCTATGAGCAGTTCTTC. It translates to CASSLSGRAYEQFF.

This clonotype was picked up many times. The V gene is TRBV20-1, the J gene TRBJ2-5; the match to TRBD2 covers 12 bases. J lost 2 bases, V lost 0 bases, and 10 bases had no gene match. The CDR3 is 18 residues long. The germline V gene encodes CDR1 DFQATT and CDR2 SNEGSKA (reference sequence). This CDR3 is CSARDLTSGRLGQETQYF. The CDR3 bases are TGCAGTGCTAGAGATCTGACTAGCGGGAGATTAGGGCAAGAGACCCAGTACTTC.

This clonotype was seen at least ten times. CDR3 nucleotides: TGCAGTGCTACTCATGTTCCCGGGACTAGCGGCGCCCCTACCTACAATGAGCAGTTCTTC. Protein: CSATHVPGTSGAPTYNEQFF. This chain uses TRBV20-1 with TRBJ2-1, with 11 bases lining up with TRBD2. The CDR3 has 20 residues. V dropped 4 bases and J dropped 2; count of bases not matched to a gene: 19. Germline CDR1 is DFQATT and CDR2 is SNEGSKA (reference sequence).

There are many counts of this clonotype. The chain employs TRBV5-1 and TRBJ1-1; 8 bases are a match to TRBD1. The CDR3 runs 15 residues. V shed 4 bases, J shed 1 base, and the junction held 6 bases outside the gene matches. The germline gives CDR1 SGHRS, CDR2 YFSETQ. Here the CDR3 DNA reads TGCGCCAGCAGCACATCCGGGACAGGGAACACTGAAGCTTTCTTT. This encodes CASSTSGTGNTEAFF.

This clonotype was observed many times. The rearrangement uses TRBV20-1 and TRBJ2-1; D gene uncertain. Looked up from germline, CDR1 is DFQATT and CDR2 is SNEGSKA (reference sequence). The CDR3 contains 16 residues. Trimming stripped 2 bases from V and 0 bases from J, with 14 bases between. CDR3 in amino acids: CSARRGGPSSYNEQFF. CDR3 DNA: TGCAGTGCTAGAAGAGGTGGACCGAGCTCCTACAATGAGCAGTTCTTC.

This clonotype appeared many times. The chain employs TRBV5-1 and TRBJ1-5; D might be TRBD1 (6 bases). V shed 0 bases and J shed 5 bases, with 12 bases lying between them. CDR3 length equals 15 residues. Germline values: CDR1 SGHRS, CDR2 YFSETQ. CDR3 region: CASSLVGGGHQPQHF. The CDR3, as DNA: TGCGCCAGCAGCTTGGTTGGGGGCGGTCATCAGCCCCAGCATTTT.

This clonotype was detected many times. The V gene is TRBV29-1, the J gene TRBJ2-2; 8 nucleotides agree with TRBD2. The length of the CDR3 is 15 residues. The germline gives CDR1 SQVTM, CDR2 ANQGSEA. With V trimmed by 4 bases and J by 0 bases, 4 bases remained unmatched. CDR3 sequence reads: CSVVSSGTNTGELFF. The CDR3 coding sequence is TGCAGCGTTGTGAGTAGCGGGACGAACACCGGGGAGCTGTTTTTT.

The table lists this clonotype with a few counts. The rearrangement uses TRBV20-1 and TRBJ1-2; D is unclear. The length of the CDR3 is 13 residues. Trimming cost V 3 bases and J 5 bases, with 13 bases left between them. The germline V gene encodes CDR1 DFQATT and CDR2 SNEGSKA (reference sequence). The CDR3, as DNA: TGCAGTGCTAGTCATCGGCCTTCGTATGGCTACACCTTC. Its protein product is CSASHRPSYGYTF.

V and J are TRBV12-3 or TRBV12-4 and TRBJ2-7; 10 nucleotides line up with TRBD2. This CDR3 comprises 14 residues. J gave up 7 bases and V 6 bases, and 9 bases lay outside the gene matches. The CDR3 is CASSRASGSWEQYF. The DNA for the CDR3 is TGTGCCAGCAGCCGGGCTAGCGGGAGTTGGGAGCAGTACTTC.